This T cell receptor (beta chain) was profiled in a study of shared clonotypes between healthy human individuals. Whole-study context: Three plates were used per donor for CD4 naive, three for CD4 memory, two for CD8 naive and one for CD8 memory. Points from the study as a whole: The expectation was that sequencing depth would affect clonotype sharing among donors. Specimens sampled were limited to blood, with tissue repertoires likely differing.

As regards this clone: Its antigen remains unknown. Other nucleotide sequences in the sample specify the same CDR3.

Naive CD8 cells were CD45RO-negative, positively selected for CCR7, excluding terminally differentiated effector memory CD45RA+ cells. Several immunoSEQ plates held equal portions of the genomic DNA taken from each subset. The data were produced by immunoSEQ multiplex PCR, yet TCRdb's version contains in-frame clones alone and is incomplete. The sample holds 2 million to 2.5 million clones, roughly 91% seen once. V was pared by 0 bases and J by 5 bases, with 3 bases between. CDR3 length: 12 residues. CDR1 and CDR2 from the germline V gene are SGHKS and YYEKEE (reference sequence). The origin of this receptor is a man between 18 and 29 years old in good health. Some clones in this sample may be carry-over from other donors' samples. This chain links TRBV5-5 with TRBJ2-1; D is ambiguous. What was sequenced was naive CD8+ T cells from PBMCs. In nucleotides, the CDR3 is TGTGCCAGCAGCTTGGCCGACAATGAGCAGTTCTTC. It yields the protein CASSLADNEQFF.